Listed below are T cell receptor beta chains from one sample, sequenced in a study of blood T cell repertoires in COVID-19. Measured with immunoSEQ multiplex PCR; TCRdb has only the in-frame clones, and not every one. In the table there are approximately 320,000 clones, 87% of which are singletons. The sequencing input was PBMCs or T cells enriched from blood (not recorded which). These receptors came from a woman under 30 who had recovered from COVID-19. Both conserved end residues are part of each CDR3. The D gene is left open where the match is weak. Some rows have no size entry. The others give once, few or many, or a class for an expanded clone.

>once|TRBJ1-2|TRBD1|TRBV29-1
CSVAGTGVYTF
TGCAGCGTTGCCGGGACAGGGGTCTATACCTTC
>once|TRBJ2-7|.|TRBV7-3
CASSLMARESYEQYF
TGTGCCAGCAGCTTAATGGCTAGAGAGAGTTACGAGCAGTACTTC
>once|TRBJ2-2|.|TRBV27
CASSFQTGELFF
TGTGCCAGCAGTTTTCAAACCGGGGAGCTGTTTTTT
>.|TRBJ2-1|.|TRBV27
CASSPGGGIIEQFF
TGTGCCAGCAGCCCCGGGGGTGGTATTATTGAGCAGTTCTTC
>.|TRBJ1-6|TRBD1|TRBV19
CASSTGQSSPLHF
TGTGCCAGTAGTACGGGACAGTCTTCACCCCTCCACTTT
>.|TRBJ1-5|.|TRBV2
CASIGGDNQPQHF
TGTGCCAGCATCGGGGGGGACAATCAGCCCCAGCATTTT
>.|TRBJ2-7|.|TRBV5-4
CASSYGTGGWAGRYEQYF
TGTGCCAGCAGCTACGGGACTGGGGGGTGGGCCGGTAGATACGAGCAGTACTTC
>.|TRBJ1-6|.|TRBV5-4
CASSSGGEASPLHF
TGTGCCAGCAGCTCGGGGGGTGAGGCTTCACCCCTCCACTTT
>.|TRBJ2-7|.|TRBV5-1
CASSLAFLGRATYEQYF
TGCGCCAGCAGCTTGGCCTTTCTGGGCAGGGCGACCTACGAGCAGTACTTC
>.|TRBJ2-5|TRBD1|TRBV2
CASAGDRAFQETQYF
TGTGCCAGCGCCGGGGACAGGGCCTTCCAAGAGACCCAGTACTTC
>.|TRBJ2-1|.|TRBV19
CASSIGTGSLDEQFF
TGTGCCAGTAGTATCGGTACGGGGAGTCTGGATGAGCAGTTCTTC
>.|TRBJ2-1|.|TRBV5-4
CASSRQIGRRNEQFF
TGTGCCAGCAGCCGACAGATCGGCCGTAGAAATGAGCAGTTCTTC
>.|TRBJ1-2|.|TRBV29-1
CSVIPAGYGYTF
TGCAGCGTTATTCCGGCGGGTTATGGCTACACCTTC
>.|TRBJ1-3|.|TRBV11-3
CASSLDSRVSGGNTIYF
TGTGCCAGCAGCTTAGATTCCAGGGTATCAGGTGGAAACACCATATATTTT